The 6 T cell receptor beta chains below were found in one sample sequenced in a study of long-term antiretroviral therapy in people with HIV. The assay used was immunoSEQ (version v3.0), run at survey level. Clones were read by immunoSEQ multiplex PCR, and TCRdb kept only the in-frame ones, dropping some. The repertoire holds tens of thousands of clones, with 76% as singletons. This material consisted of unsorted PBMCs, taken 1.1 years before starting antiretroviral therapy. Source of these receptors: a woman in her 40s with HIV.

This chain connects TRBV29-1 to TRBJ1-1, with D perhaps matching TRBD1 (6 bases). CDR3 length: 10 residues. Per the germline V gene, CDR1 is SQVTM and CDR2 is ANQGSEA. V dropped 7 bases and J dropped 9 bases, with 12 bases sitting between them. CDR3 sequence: CSGQQGKAFF. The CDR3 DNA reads TGCAGCGGCCAACAGGGTAAAGCTTTCTTT.

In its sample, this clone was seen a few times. The CDR3 loop is CASTSGTGSYNEQFF. Written as DNA, the CDR3 is TGTGCCAGCACCTCTGGAACAGGCTCCTACAATGAGCAGTTCTTC. This chain links TRBV5-4 with TRBJ2-1; possibly TRBD1 for D (5 bases). CDR1 and CDR2 (germline): SGHNT, YYREEE (reference sequence). Trimming stripped 6 bases from V and 0 bases from J, with 13 bases between. The CDR3 runs 15 residues.

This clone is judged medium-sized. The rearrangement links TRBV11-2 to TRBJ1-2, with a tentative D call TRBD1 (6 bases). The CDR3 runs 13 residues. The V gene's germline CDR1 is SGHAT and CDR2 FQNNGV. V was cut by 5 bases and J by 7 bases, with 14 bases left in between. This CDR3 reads CASSQTGTSGYTF. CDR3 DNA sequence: TGTGCCAGCAGCCAGACCGGGACATCTGGCTACACCTTC.

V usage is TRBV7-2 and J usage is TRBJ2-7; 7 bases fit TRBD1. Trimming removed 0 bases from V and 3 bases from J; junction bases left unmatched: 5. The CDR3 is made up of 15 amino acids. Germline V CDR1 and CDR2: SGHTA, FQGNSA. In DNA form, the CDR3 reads TGTGCCAGCAGCTTAGCCAGGGGGTCGTTCTACGAGCAGTACTTC. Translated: CASSLARGSFYEQYF.

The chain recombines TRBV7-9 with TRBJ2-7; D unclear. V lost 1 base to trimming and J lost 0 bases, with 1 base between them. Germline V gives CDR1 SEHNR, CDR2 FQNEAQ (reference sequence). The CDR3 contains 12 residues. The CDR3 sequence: CASSLVSYEQYF. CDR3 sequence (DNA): TGTGCCAGCAGCTTAGTCTCCTACGAGCAGTACTTC.

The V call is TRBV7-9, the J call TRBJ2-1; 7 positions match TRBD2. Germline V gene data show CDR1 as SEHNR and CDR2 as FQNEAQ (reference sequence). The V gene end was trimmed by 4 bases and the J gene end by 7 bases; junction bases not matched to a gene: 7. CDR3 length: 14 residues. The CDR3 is CASSSAGVRNEQFF. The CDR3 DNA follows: TGTGCCAGCAGCTCCGCGGGGGTGCGAAATGAGCAGTTCTTC.